This T cell receptor (beta chain) comes out of a study of T cell responses to AZD1222 COVID-19 vaccine. Study background: Investigators merged groups given second doses at roughly 4 or roughly 12 weeks.

Germline CDR1 and CDR2: MNHEY and SVGEGT. The CDR3 covers 17 residues. The V end was cut by 6 bases, the J end by 0 bases, with 20 bases between. Assay: immunoSEQ multiplex PCR; the TCRdb copy retains only in-frame clones and omits some. Here the sample spans over 90,000 clones, more than 70% being singletons. Specimen: peripheral blood, collected on day 0 of AZD1222 vaccination. This TCR derives from an adult in good health. The V and J genes are TRBV6-2 or TRBV6-3 and TRBJ1-2; D call uncertain. The CDR3 protein is CASSQGPAGTTNYGYTF. CDR3 nucleotides: TGTGCCAGCAGCCAAGGCCCGGCGGGCACTACTAACTATGGCTACACCTTC.